A selection of T cell receptor beta chains follows, all from one sample in a study of blood T cell repertoires in COVID-19. The data were produced by immunoSEQ multiplex PCR, yet TCRdb's version contains in-frame clones alone and is incomplete. Among fewer than 150,000 clones listed, around nine tenths were seen once. The material sequenced was peripheral blood. The receptor source for this set is a woman aged 35 to 49 with acute or convalescent COVID-19. Both conserved end residues are part of each CDR3. A D gene is named only where the DNA matches it firmly. For some rows the clone size is stated as once, few or many, or as a class when expanded; others skip it.

d_gene,abundance,v_gene,len,j_gene,CDR3aa,CDR3nt
-,-,TRBV2,13,TRBJ2-2,CATQGTNTGELFF,TGTGCCACCCAGGGTACGAACACCGGGGAGCTGTTTTTT
-,-,TRBV4-3,15,TRBJ1-1,CASSHRLRGGSEAFF,TGCGCCAGCAGCCACCGCCTCCGGGGGGGGTCTGAAGCTTTCTTT
-,-,TRBV7-6,15,TRBJ2-3,CASSLNPTSPDTQYF,TGTGCCAGCAGCTTAAATCCCACTAGCCCAGATACGCAGTATTTT
TRBD1,-,TRBV5-4,12,TRBJ2-3,CASSIAGQAPDF,TGTGCCAGCAGCATCGCCGGACAGGCCCCCGATTTT
-,-,TRBV9,13,TRBJ2-1,CASSVLGGTEQFF,TGTGCCAGCAGCGTACTTGGAGGCACGGAGCAGTTCTTC
-,-,TRBV11-1,14,TRBJ1-1,CASSLSPRATEAFF,TGTGCCAGCAGCTTATCCCCCAGGGCAACTGAAGCTTTCTTT
-,-,TRBV6-5,14,TRBJ2-5,CASSYSQQEETQYF,TGTGCCAGCAGTTACTCGCAGCAGGAAGAGACCCAGTACTTC
-,-,TRBV15,11,TRBJ1-2,CATSSFYGYTF,TGTGCCACCAGCAGCTTCTATGGCTACACCTTC
TRBD1,-,TRBV29-1,15,TRBJ2-1,CSVDGTGTGGYEQFF,TGCAGCGTTGATGGGACCGGGACAGGGGGTTATGAGCAGTTCTTC
-,-,TRBV21-1,15,TRBJ2-4,CASSKGQGAQNIQYF,TGTGCCAGCAGCAAAGGGCAGGGGGCTCAGAACATTCAGTACTTC
-,-,TRBV7-2,14,TRBJ2-3,CASSSKQVTDTQYF,TGTGCCAGCAGCTCTAAACAGGTCACAGATACGCAGTATTTT
TRBD1,-,TRBV11-2,16,TRBJ1-2,CASSSRTGTSNYGYTF,TGTGCCAGCAGCTCCAGGACAGGGACCTCTAACTATGGCTACACCTTC
TRBD1,-,TRBV10-3,14,TRBJ1-4,CAISGGQENEKLFF,TGTGCCATCAGTGGCGGACAGGAGAATGAAAAACTGTTTTTT
-,-,TRBV28,12,TRBJ1-2,CASSAQQLGYTF,TGTGCCAGCAGTGCGCAACAGTTGGGCTACACCTTC
-,-,TRBV7-3,13,TRBJ2-3,CASSFASTDTQYF,TGTGCCAGCAGCTTTGCGAGCACAGATACGCAGTATTTT
-,-,TRBV11-2,12,TRBJ1-2,CASSSARGSITF,TGTGCCAGCAGCTCGGCGCGGGGGTCCATCACCTTC
-,-,TRBV10-3,13,TRBJ1-2,CAISDLVNYGYTF,TGTGCCATCAGTGACCTCGTTAACTATGGCTACACCTTC
-,-,TRBV27,15,TRBJ2-7,CASSPTGGMSVEQYF,TGTGCCAGCAGCCCCACGGGCGGGATGTCGGTCGAGCAGTACTTC
TRBD2,-,TRBV18,16,TRBJ2-6,CASSPPIAGVANVLTF,TGTGCCAGCTCACCACCGATAGCGGGGGTGGCCAACGTCCTGACTTTC
-,-,TRBV6-6,14,TRBJ1-5,CASSYSERNQPQHF,TGTGCCAGCAGTTACTCCGAGCGCAATCAGCCCCAGCATTTT
-,-,TRBV19,14,TRBJ1-2,CASRSGTLNYGYTF,TGTGCCAGTAGATCGGGGACACTTAACTATGGCTACACCTTC
-,-,TRBV6-1,16,TRBJ1-2,CASSDPRVGVNYGYTF,TGTGCCAGCAGTGACCCCCGAGTAGGGGTTAACTATGGCTACACCTTC
-,-,TRBV11-2,13,TRBJ1-6,CASSLGLGSPLHF,TGTGCCAGCAGCTTAGGACTAGGCTCACCCCTCCACTTT
-,once,TRBV2,15,TRBJ1-4,CASKGGKTTNEKLFF,TGTGCCAGCAAGGGCGGGAAGACAACTAATGAAAAACTGTTTTTT
TRBD2,once,TRBV3-1/TRBV3-2,16,TRBJ2-3,CASSQEGGGPPDTQYF,TGTGCCAGCAGCCAAGAGGGGGGAGGGCCCCCAGATACGCAGTATTTT
TRBD1,-,TRBV7-9,16,TRBJ1-3,CASSSHSGTGGNTIYF,TGTGCCAGCAGCTCCCACTCCGGGACAGGGGGAAACACCATATATTTT
TRBD1,-,TRBV5-1,14,TRBJ1-4,CASSAGQGGEKLFF,TGCGCCAGCAGTGCTGGACAGGGCGGCGAAAAGCTGTTTTTT
-,-,TRBV7-6,15,TRBJ2-5,CASSLFAVRQETQYF,TGTGCCAGCAGCTTGTTTGCAGTCCGACAAGAGACCCAGTACTTC
-,-,TRBV5-1,13,TRBJ2-4,CASSELAKNIQYF,TGCGCCAGCAGCGAGCTAGCCAAAAACATTCAGTACTTC
TRBD2,-,TRBV6-5,13,TRBJ2-5,CASSSPGLAGEDF,TGTGCCAGCAGTTCCCCCGGACTAGCGGGAGAAGACTTC
-,-,TRBV5-6,15,TRBJ1-1,CASSSGLTLNTEAFF,TGTGCCAGCAGCTCCGGGTTGACGTTGAACACTGAAGCTTTCTTT
TRBD1,-,TRBV2,14,TRBJ1-5,CASSRTGGGQPQHF,TGTGCCAGCAGCAGGACAGGGGGCGGTCAGCCCCAGCATTTT
-,-,TRBV7-9,15,TRBJ1-1,CASIPKGVENTEAFF,TGTGCCAGCATTCCGAAAGGGGTCGAGAACACTGAAGCTTTCTTT
-,-,TRBV5-8,14,TRBJ1-1,CASSLTRRGTEAFF,TGTGCCAGCAGCTTAACCCGTCGAGGCACTGAAGCTTTCTTT
TRBD1,-,TRBV5-8,17,TRBJ1-2,CASSRINLRDRVFGYTF,TGTGCCAGCAGCCGTATAAACCTTCGGGACAGGGTTTTTGGCTACACCTTC
-,-,TRBV25-1,13,TRBJ1-1,CASSETRTTEAFF,TGTGCCAGCAGTGAAACTAGGACCACTGAAGCTTTCTTT
TRBD2,-,TRBV11-2,14,TRBJ2-3,CASRTSGGTDTQYF,TGTGCCAGCAGGACTAGCGGGGGGACAGATACGCAGTATTTT
-,-,TRBV14,16,TRBJ1-4,CASSRAGYFGHEKLFF,TGTGCCAGCAGCCGTGCCGGATATTTTGGGCATGAAAAACTGTTTTTT
-,few,TRBV28,19,TRBJ1-1,CASRLTSEAQGRNWAEAFF,TGTGCCAGCAGGCTTACATCCGAAGCGCAGGGGAGAAATTGGGCTGAAGCTTTCTTT
TRBD2,once,TRBV29-1,14,TRBJ2-3,CSVDSQGGADTQYF,TGCAGCGTTGATAGTCAGGGAGGGGCAGATACGCAGTATTTT
TRBD1,-,TRBV27,14,TRBJ1-1,CASTSWDRNTEAFF,TGTGCCAGCACCTCCTGGGACAGGAACACTGAAGCTTTCTTT
TRBD1,-,TRBV12-3/TRBV12-4,13,TRBJ2-7,CASSGTGVDEQYF,TGTGCCAGCAGTGGGACAGGGGTGGACGAGCAGTACTTC
-,-,TRBV4-3,14,TRBJ2-7,CASSQGGVYYEQYF,TGCGCCAGCAGCCAAGGAGGAGTATACTACGAGCAGTACTTC
TRBD1,-,TRBV5-6,17,TRBJ1-2,CASSPNSHRTGGYGYTF,TGTGCCAGCAGCCCCAATTCTCACCGGACAGGGGGCTATGGCTACACCTTC
-,-,TRBV7-3,14,TRBJ2-5,CASSLTPTGETQYF,TGTGCCAGCAGCTTAACCCCTACGGGGGAGACCCAGTACTTC
-,-,TRBV29-1,13,TRBJ2-5,CSVEGGVQETQYF,TGCAGCGTTGAAGGCGGGGTCCAAGAGACCCAGTACTTC
-,-,TRBV18,16,TRBJ1-3,CASSPNIAHSGNTIYF,TGTGCCAGCTCACCAAACATAGCGCACTCTGGAAACACCATATATTTT
-,-,TRBV2,16,TRBJ1-5,CASSEAATGGNQPQHF,TGTGCCAGCAGTGAAGCCGCGACAGGCGGCAATCAGCCCCAGCATTTT
-,-,TRBV19,12,TRBJ2-7,CASRGRTYEQYF,TGTGCCAGTAGGGGCAGAACCTACGAGCAGTACTTC
-,-,TRBV6-5,16,TRBJ1-6,CASSYSGGRSNSPLHF,TGTGCCAGCAGTTACTCGGGGGGGCGATCTAATTCACCCCTCCACTTT
-,-,TRBV27,13,TRBJ1-5,CASSLTGLGPQHF,TGTGCCAGCAGTTTAACAGGCTTAGGGCCCCAGCATTTT
TRBD1,once,TRBV24-1,13,TRBJ1-2,CATSDLDRDGYTF,TGTGCCACCAGTGATTTAGACAGGGATGGCTACACCTTC
-,-,TRBV19,15,TRBJ1-5,CASSSTTDSNQPQHF,TGTGCCAGTAGTAGCACGACAGATAGCAATCAGCCCCAGCATTTT
-,-,TRBV7-2,14,TRBJ1-1,CASSLDRLNTEAFF,TGTGCCAGCAGCTTGGACAGACTGAACACTGAAGCTTTCTTT